A single count supports the clone carrying this T cell receptor beta chain. As yet, its antigen is unknown. This may stem from a read error, because a much larger clone lies one nucleotide away. The sample is drawn from a study of T cells in Graves' hyperthyroidism and ophthalmopathy. Overall study findings and caveats: Most thyroid clonotypes that were expanded above 0.001 also turned up in blood.

CDR1 is SGHTA, CDR2 FQGNSA, per germline. This CDR3 region has 13 residues. The study based diagnoses on clinical symptoms, serum thyroxine and TRAb, thyroid ultrasound and orbital computed tomography. The CDR3 regions of TCR beta were amplified from RNA transcripts. Initially, a first-round RT-PCR of the TCR CDR3 employed the HTBI primer set. TCRdb analysed the multiplex PCR reads with MiXCR anew, one entry per CDR3 protein. The data contain about 640,000 distinct CDR3 sequences, about 45% of them singletons. The rearrangement uses TRBV7-2 and TRBJ1-1, with no clear D. Sequencing input: peripheral blood or thyroid tissue (not recorded which). This receptor was obtained from an adult man with Graves' disease, either hyperthyroidism or ophthalmopathy (not recorded which). CDR3 in DNA: TGTGCCAACAGCCAAGAGCGTAACACTGAAGCTTTCTTT. Translation gives CANSQERNTEAFF.